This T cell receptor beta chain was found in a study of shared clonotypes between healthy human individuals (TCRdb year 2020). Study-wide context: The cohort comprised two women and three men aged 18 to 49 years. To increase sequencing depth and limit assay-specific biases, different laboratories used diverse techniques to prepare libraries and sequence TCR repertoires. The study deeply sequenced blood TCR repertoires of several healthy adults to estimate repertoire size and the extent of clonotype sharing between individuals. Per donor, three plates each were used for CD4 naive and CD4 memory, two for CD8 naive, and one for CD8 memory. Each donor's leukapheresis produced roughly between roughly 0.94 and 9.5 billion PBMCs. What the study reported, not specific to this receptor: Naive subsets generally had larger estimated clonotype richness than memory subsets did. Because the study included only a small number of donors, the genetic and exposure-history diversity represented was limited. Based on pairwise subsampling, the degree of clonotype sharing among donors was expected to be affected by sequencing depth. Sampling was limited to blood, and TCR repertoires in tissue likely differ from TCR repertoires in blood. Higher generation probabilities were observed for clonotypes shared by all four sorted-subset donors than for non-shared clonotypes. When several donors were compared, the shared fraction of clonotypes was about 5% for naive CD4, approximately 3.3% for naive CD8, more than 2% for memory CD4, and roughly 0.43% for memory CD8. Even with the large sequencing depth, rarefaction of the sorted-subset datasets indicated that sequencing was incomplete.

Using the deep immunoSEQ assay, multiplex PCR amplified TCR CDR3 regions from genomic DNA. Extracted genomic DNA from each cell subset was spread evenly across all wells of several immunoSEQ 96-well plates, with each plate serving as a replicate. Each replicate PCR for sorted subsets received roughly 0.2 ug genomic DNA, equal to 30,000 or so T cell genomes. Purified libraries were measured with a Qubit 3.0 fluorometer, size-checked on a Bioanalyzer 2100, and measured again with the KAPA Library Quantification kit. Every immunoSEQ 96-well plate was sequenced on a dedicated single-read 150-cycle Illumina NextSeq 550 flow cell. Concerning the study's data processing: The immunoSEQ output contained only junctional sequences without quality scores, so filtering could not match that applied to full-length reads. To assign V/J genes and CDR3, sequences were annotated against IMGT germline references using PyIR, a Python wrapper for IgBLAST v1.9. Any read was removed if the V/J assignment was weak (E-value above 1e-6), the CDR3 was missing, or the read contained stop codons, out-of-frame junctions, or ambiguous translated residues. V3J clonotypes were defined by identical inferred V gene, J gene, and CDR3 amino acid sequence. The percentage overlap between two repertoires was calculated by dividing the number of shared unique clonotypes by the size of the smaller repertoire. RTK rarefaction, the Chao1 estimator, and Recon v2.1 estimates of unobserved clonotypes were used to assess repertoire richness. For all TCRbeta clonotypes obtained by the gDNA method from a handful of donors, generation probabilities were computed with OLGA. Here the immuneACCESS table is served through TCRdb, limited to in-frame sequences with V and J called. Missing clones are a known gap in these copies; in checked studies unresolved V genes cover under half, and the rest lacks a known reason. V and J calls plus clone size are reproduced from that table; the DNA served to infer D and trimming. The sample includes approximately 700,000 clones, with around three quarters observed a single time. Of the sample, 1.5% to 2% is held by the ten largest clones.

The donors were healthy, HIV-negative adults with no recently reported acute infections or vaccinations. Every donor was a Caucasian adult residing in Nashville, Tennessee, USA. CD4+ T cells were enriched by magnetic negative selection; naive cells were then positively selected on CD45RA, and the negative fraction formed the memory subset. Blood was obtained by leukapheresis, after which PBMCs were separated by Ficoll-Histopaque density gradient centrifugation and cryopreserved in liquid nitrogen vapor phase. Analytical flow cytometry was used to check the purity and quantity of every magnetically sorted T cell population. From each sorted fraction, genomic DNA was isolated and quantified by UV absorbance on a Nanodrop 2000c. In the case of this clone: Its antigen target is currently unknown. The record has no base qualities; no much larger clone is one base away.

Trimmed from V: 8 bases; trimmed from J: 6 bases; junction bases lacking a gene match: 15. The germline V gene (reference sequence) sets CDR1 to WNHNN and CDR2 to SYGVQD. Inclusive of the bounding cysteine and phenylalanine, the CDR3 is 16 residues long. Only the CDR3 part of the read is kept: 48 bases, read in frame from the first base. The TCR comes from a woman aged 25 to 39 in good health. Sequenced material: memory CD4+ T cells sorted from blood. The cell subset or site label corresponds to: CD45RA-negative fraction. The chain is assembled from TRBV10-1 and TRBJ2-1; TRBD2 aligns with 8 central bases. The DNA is TGCGCCAGCGCACGCTTCCTAGCGGGTCACAGCAATGAGCAGTTCTTC. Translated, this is CASARFLAGHSNEQFF.